These 31 T cell receptor beta chains came from one sample sequenced in a study of control samples from healthy donors and cancer patients. Sequenced by immunoSEQ multiplex PCR; TCRdb stores in-frame clones only, minus some. In the table there are approximately 70,000 clones, 90% of which are singletons. Sequenced input: PBMCs. All receptors derive from a woman aged 45 to 65 with colorectal cancer.

The V and J genes are TRBV18 and TRBJ1-2, with D hard to call. Trimming took 3 bases from V and 2 from J, leaving 10 bases between them. This CDR3 contains 14 residues. Germline assignment: CDR1 KGHSH and CDR2 LQKENI. The CDR3 loop is CASSPKVGNYGYTF. CDR3 nucleotides: TGTGCCAGCTCACCGAAGGTCGGGAACTATGGCTACACCTTC.

The rearrangement joins TRBV3-1 (or the pseudogene TRBV3-2) to TRBJ2-5; 8 positions match TRBD2. With V trimmed by 6 bases and J by 5 bases, 17 bases remained unmatched. Germline lookup yields CDR1 LGHDT and CDR2 YNNKEL (reference sequence). The CDR3 loop spans 17 amino acids. The CDR3 DNA reads as TGTGCCAGCAGTTACGCCCGCGGGAGGCCCACACAGGAGACCCAGTACTTC. Its protein product is CASSYARGRPTQETQYF.

V and J are TRBV6-5 and TRBJ1-6; D gene ambiguous. The CDR3 loop spans 13 amino acids. V lost 6 bases, J lost 7 bases, and 10 bases lay in between. The germline CDR1 and CDR2 sequences are MNHEY and SVGAGI. The CDR3 is CASRPERNSPLHF. CDR3 nucleotides: TGTGCCAGCAGGCCAGAGAGAAATTCACCCCTCCACTTT.

The gene calls are TRBV12-3 or TRBV12-4 and TRBJ2-7; D unclear. V was pared by 2 bases and J by 7 bases, with 12 bases between. There are 13 residues in the CDR3. CDR3 sequence reads: CASSLSGEREQYF. Here the CDR3 DNA reads TGTGCCAGCAGTTTATCGGGCGAACGTGAGCAGTACTTC.

CDR3 sequence (DNA): TGTGCCAGCAGCTTGGGTGCTCATGAAGCTTTCTTT. Translating it yields CASSLGAHEAFF. The chain links TRBV5-5 to TRBJ1-1, with D hard to call. This CDR3 is built from 12 residues. Germline V gene data show CDR1 as SGHKS and CDR2 as YYEKEE (reference sequence). The ends were cut back, 0 bases at V and 7 bases at J, with 7 bases in the middle.

The gene calls are TRBV5-1 and TRBJ1-1; unclear D gene. This CDR3 is 14 amino acids long. Trimming left V 5 bases short and J 3 bases short, with 14 bases between. Germline V gene data show CDR1 as SGHRS and CDR2 as YFSETQ. The CDR3 sequence is CASSLSPGDTEAFF. CDR3 DNA sequence: TGCGCCAGCAGTTTGAGCCCGGGCGACACTGAAGCTTTCTTT.

This rearrangement joins TRBV5-1 to TRBJ1-1; 8 positions match TRBD1. The CDR3 runs to 16 residues. With V trimmed by 1 base and J by 0 bases, 5 bases remained unmatched. Germline V gene sequence: CDR1 SGHRS, CDR2 YFSETQ. The CDR3, as DNA: TGCGCCAGCAGCTTGAGACAGGGGTTCATGAACACTGAAGCTTTCTTT. Amino acid sequence: CASSLRQGFMNTEAFF. The whole variable domain, remainder taken from reference TRBV5-1 and TRBJ1-1, is KAGVTQTPRYLIKTRGQQVTLSCSPISGHRSVSWYQQTPGQGLQFLFEYFSETQRNKGNFPGRFSGRQFSNSRSEMNVSTLELGDSALYLCASSLRQGFMNTEAFFGQGTRLTVV.

CDR3 in DNA: TGTGCCACCAGCTTTCGGGGGAGGGCCCCCTACGAGCAGTACTTC. As protein: CATSFRGRAPYEQYF. V is TRBV15 and J is TRBJ2-7; 7 nucleotides line up with TRBD2. Germline-derived CDR1 and CDR2 are LNHNV and YYDKDF (reference sequence). The CDR3 is made up of 15 amino acids. The trim removed 5 bases at V and 2 bases at J, leaving 9 bases unmatched.

The genes are TRBV2 and TRBJ2-1; TRBD2 agrees at 8 bases. CDR1 and CDR2 (germline): SNHLY, FYNNEI. The junction had 20 bases not matched to a gene; V was cut back by 8 bases and J by 8 bases. The length of the CDR3 is 17 residues. The CDR3 protein is CASGGTRDRLHRDEQFF. The CDR3 nucleotides read TGTGCCAGCGGTGGGACTAGGGATCGTCTACATAGGGATGAGCAGTTCTTC.

The CDR3 DNA is TGTGCCAGTAGTACTCGGGACGCCATAGGAGAAAAACTGTTTTTT. It is translated as CASSTRDAIGEKLFF. The V and J genes are TRBV19 and TRBJ1-4; perhaps TRBD1 as D (5 bases). The CDR3 spans 15 residues. CDR1 LNHDA and CDR2 SQIVND come from the germline V gene (reference sequence). Trimming stripped 4 bases from V and 8 bases from J, with 17 bases between.

The J gene is TRBJ2-2, the V gene TRBV6-5, with no clear D. Deletions cut 7 bases from V and 5 bases from J, with 17 bases between. This CDR3 has 15 residues. In germline, CDR1 is MNHEY, CDR2 SVGAGI. The chain's CDR3 is CASTRYRRSTGELFF. Written as DNA, the CDR3 is TGTGCCAGCACCCGCTATAGGAGATCAACCGGGGAGCTGTTTTTT.

This sequence joins TRBV11-2 and TRBJ2-7; D is uncertain. This CDR3 has 13 residues. V lost 1 base and J 0 bases, leaving 4 bases between the germline ends. Germline V lookup: CDR1 SGHAT, CDR2 FQNNGV. As DNA, the CDR3 is TGTGCCAGCAGCTTAGTGTTCTCCTACGAGCAGTACTTC. Protein sequence: CASSLVFSYEQYF. Based on the CDR3 plus reference TRBV11-2 and TRBJ2-7, the full variable domain is EAGVAQSPRYKIIEKRQSVAFWCNPISGHATLYWYQQILGQGPKLLIQFQNNGVVDDSQLPKDRFSAERLKGVDSTLKIQPAKLEDSAVYLCASSLVFSYEQYFGPGTRLTVT.

V and J are TRBV7-9 and TRBJ1-1, with TRBD1 matching over 7 bases. With 5 bases clipped from V and 3 bases from J, the junction kept 9 bases outside the gene matches. The CDR3 has 15 amino acids. The germline gives CDR1 SEHNR, CDR2 FQNEAQ (reference sequence). CDR3 region: CASSPDRDWDTEAFF. In DNA form, the CDR3 reads TGTGCCAGCAGCCCCGACAGGGACTGGGACACTGAAGCTTTCTTT.

V usage is TRBV19 and J usage is TRBJ1-1, with D maybe TRBD1 (5 bases). Germline CDR1 and CDR2: LNHDA and SQIVND (reference sequence). Deletions cut 5 bases from V and 7 bases from J, with 17 bases between. This CDR3 has 14 residues. CDR3 bases: TGTGCCAGTAGTCTGCTTCGACAAGACAGTGAAGCTTTCTTT. Translation: CASSLLRQDSEAFF.

The chain combines TRBV19 with TRBJ1-2; a possible D gene is TRBD1 (6 bases). CDR3 size: 13 residues. V gave up 7 bases and J gave up 4 bases, with 13 bases separating them. Germline V gene sequence: CDR1 LNHDA, CDR2 SQIVND (reference sequence). The CDR3 region has the DNA TGTGCCAGTACCGTACAGGGTTCCTATGGCTACACCTTC. Translating it yields CASTVQGSYGYTF. Together with reference TRBV19 and TRBJ1-2, the CDR3 gives the full variable domain: DGGITQSPKYLFRKEGQNVTLSCEQNLNHDAMYWYRQDPGQGLRLIYYSQIVNDFQKGDIAEGYSVSREKKESFPLTVTSAQKNPTAFYLCASTVQGSYGYTFGSGTRLTVV.

The J gene is TRBJ1-4, the V gene TRBV15; D may be TRBD1 (6 bases). Germline values: CDR1 LNHNV, CDR2 YYDKDF (reference sequence). Trimming removed 0 bases at V and 5 bases at J, with 16 bases between. The CDR3 sequence is 17 residues long. CDR3 DNA sequence: TGTGCCACCAGCAGAGACCGAAGACAGGCGAGAAATGAAAAACTGTTTTTT. Its protein product is CATSRDRRQARNEKLFF.

This chain joins TRBV2 and TRBJ1-2; D remains unclear. Trimming shortened V by 5 bases and J by 4 bases, and 8 bases separated the two germline ends. The germline V gene encodes CDR1 SNHLY and CDR2 FYNNEI. The CDR3 sequence is 12 residues long. CDR3 DNA: TGTGCCAGCAGTCCGGGATCCTATGGCTACACCTTC. It specifies CASSPGSYGYTF.

This chain connects TRBV2 to TRBJ2-7, with TRBD1 identical over 7 bases. The CDR3 has 14 amino acids. Germline V gives CDR1 SNHLY, CDR2 FYNNEI. The V and J ends lost 6 bases and 2 bases, in that order; junction bases with no gene match: 7. CDR3 DNA sequence: TGTGCCAGCAGAACTAGACAGGGTCCCTACGAGCAGTACTTC. Translating gives CASRTRQGPYEQYF.

This chain connects TRBV5-6 to TRBJ1-4, with 11 bases lining up with TRBD1. Germline V gene sequence: CDR1 SGHDT, CDR2 YYEEEE. The trim removed 3 bases at V and 7 bases at J, leaving 11 bases unmatched. This CDR3 is 17 amino acids long. CDR3 residues: CASSSGQGVWYGEKLFF. CDR3 DNA: TGTGCCAGCAGCTCGGGACAGGGGGTATGGTACGGTGAAAAACTGTTTTTT.

The chain combines TRBV10-3 with TRBJ1-5; D is ambiguous. This CDR3 has 14 residues. Trimming took off 2 bases at V and 4 bases at J, with 9 bases between the two ends. Germline V gene data show CDR1 as ENHRY and CDR2 as SYGVKD. The DNA for the CDR3 is TGTGCCATCAGTGAGACAGCCTTAAATCAGCCCCAGCATTTT. Its protein is CAISETALNQPQHF.

The rearrangement links TRBV15 to TRBJ1-4; possible D gene TRBD1, 5 bases. Germline CDR1 reads LNHNV; CDR2 reads YYDKDF (reference sequence). The V and J ends lost 1 base and 1 base respectively, with 7 bases between them. The CDR3 length is 15 residues. The CDR3 protein is CATSRGQGTNEKLFF. The DNA of the CDR3 is TGTGCCACCAGCAGAGGGCAGGGAACTAATGAAAAACTGTTTTTT.

The V gene is TRBV2, the J gene TRBJ2-4, with D perhaps TRBD1 (6 bases). This CDR3 spans 13 amino acids. Germline V gene lookup returns CDR1 SNHLY and CDR2 FYNNEI. V lost 5 bases and J 2 bases, leaving 7 bases between the germline ends. CDR3 sequence reads: CASSQGPKNIQYF. In DNA form, the CDR3 reads TGTGCCAGCAGTCAGGGGCCCAAAAACATTCAGTACTTC. Complete variable domain (other parts from reference TRBV2 and TRBJ2-4): EPEVTQTPSHQVTQMGQEVILRCVPISNHLYFYWYRQILGQKVEFLVSFYNNEISEKSEIFDDQFSVERPDGSNFTLKIRSTKLEDSAMYFCASSQGPKNIQYFGAGTRLSVL.

The J gene is TRBJ2-3, the V gene TRBV7-9; D gene unclear. Germline V gene lookup returns CDR1 SEHNR and CDR2 FQNEAQ (reference sequence). The CDR3 runs 13 residues. The V end lost 1 base, the J end lost 1 base, and 3 bases lay between the germline ends. The CDR3 coding sequence is TGTGCCAGCAGCTTAGGCGGCACAGATACGCAGTATTTT. Its protein product is CASSLGGTDTQYF.

Concerning this clone itself: The same CDR3 also results from other DNA sequences found in this sample. CDR3 DNA sequence: TGCAGTGCGCCCCGAAACACTGAAGCTTTCTTT. Residues: CSAPRNTEAFF. The chain employs TRBV20-1 and TRBJ1-1; D remains unclear. Trimming took off 6 bases at V and 2 bases at J, with 7 bases between the two ends. The CDR3 sequence is 11 residues long. The germline V gene encodes CDR1 DFQATT and CDR2 SNEGSKA (reference sequence).

This chain connects TRBV5-1 to TRBJ2-1; D not certain. The V end lost 7 bases, the J end lost 8 bases, and 13 bases lay between the germline ends. In germline, CDR1 is SGHRS, CDR2 YFSETQ. The CDR3 totals 12 residues. In nucleotides, the CDR3 is TGCGCCAGCGCACGGCCGGGCGATGAGCAGTTCTTC. This codes for CASARPGDEQFF.

The chain carries TRBV7-9 and TRBJ2-2; a weak D match, TRBD1 (6 bases). V was pared by 5 bases and J by 3 bases, with 13 bases between. CDR3 length equals 15 residues. The germline V gene has CDR1 SEHNR and CDR2 FQNEAQ (reference sequence). The CDR3 coding sequence is TGTGCCAGCAGCATTTACAGGGATTACACCGGGGAGCTGTTTTTT. Residues: CASSIYRDYTGELFF.

The J gene is TRBJ1-2, the V gene TRBV10-3; TRBD1 is a possible D gene (5 bases). Germline-derived CDR1 and CDR2 are ENHRY and SYGVKD. With 3 bases removed from V and 2 bases from J, the gap between germline ends came to 10 bases. The CDR3 is 14 amino acids. This CDR3 is CAISESGLNYGYTF. The CDR3 nucleotides read TGTGCCATCAGTGAATCAGGGCTGAACTATGGCTACACCTTC.

This chain connects TRBV9 to TRBJ1-3; D may be TRBD1 (5 bases). The CDR3 extends over 15 amino acids. Trimming took off 4 bases at V and 7 bases at J, with 18 bases between the two ends. Germline V lookup: CDR1 SGDLS, CDR2 YYNGEE. The CDR3 region has the DNA TGTGCCAGCAGCCCCGGACTGGGGCAGCCCAACACCATATATTTT. Amino acids: CASSPGLGQPNTIYF.

The chain employs TRBV25-1 and TRBJ2-3, with 7 bases that match TRBD2. Germline V gene lookup returns CDR1 MGHDK and CDR2 SYGVNS. The CDR3 length is 16 residues. Losses at the gene ends were 3 bases for V and 6 bases for J; bases not matched to a gene: 12. The CDR3 DNA is TGTGCCAGCAGTGATGCCCGCGGGAGTTCCGGTGATACGCAGTATTTT. Its translation: CASSDARGSSGDTQYF.

The V call is TRBV11-2, the J call TRBJ2-5; D possibly corresponds to TRBD1 (5 bases). CDR3 length equals 13 residues. Trimming stripped 5 bases from V and 2 bases from J, with 9 bases between. Germline CDR1 is SGHAT and CDR2 is FQNNGV. CDR3 region: CASSPRQQETQYF. The CDR3 region has the DNA TGTGCCAGCAGCCCAAGACAGCAAGAGACCCAGTACTTC.

V usage is TRBV30 and J usage is TRBJ1-5; no clear D. Germline values: CDR1 GTSNPN, CDR2 SVGIG (reference sequence). V lost 0 bases, J lost 4 bases, and 7 bases lay in between. The CDR3 is made up of 13 amino acids. In DNA, the CDR3 is TGTGCCTGGAGTGTACGCGGGAATCAGCCCCAGCATTTT. It is translated as CAWSVRGNQPQHF.